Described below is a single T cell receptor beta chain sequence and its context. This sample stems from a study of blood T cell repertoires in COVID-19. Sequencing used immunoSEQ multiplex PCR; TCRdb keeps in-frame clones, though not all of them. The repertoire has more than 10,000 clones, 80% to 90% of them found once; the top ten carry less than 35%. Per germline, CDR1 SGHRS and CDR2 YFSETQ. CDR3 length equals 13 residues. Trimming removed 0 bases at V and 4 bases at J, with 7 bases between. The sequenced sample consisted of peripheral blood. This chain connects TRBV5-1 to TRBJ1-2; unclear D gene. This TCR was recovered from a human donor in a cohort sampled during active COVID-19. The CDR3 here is CASSLDPSYGYTF. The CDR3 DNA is TGCGCCAGCAGCTTGGACCCGAGCTATGGCTACACCTTC.